This TCR beta chain was sequenced during a study of T cells after yellow fever vaccination. The CDR3 is made up of 17 amino acids. The germline CDR1 and CDR2 sequences are SGHRS and YFSETQ. The ends were cut back, 0 bases at V and 4 bases at J, with 16 bases in the middle. Each CDR3 protein gets one entry after TCRdb re-called the 5' RACE reads with MiXCR. The data contain about 330,000 distinct CDR3 sequences, around 7% of them singletons. The chain is built from TRBV5-1 and TRBJ2-2; tentative D call: TRBD1 (5 bases). This receptor was taken from a man aged 18 to 30 who received the YFV17D yellow fever vaccine. Sequencing was performed on PBMCs, taken about 41 days after the first yellow fever vaccination. CDR3 region: CASSLDHRGSATGELFF. CDR3 nucleotide sequence: TGCGCCAGCAGCTTGGATCATAGGGGATCAGCCACCGGGGAGCTGTTTTTT.